The rows below give T cell receptor beta chains drawn from one sample of a study of vaccination and CD4 T cells after COVID-19. What these receptors recognize is not known. One entry per CDR3 protein results from TCRdb running MiXCR on the PCR reads. The sample has over 9,000 distinct CDR3 sequences, roughly half seen once. What was sequenced was CD4+ T cells from blood, cultured in vitro. The receptors were sampled from a human donor who had recovered from COVID-19. Both conserved end residues are part of each CDR3.

CDR3aa	j_gene	v_gene
CASSSARGRETQYF	TRBJ2-5	TRBV11-1
CASSGLAAESYNEQFF	TRBJ2-1	TRBV19
CASSSGRGLNYGYTF	TRBJ1-2	TRBV9
CASSYTGSEQYF	TRBJ2-7	TRBV7-9
CATSDTRGASDTQYF	TRBJ2-3	TRBV24-1
CASTPTRSSDTDTQYF	TRBJ2-3	TRBV19
CSALGLVSSYEQYF	TRBJ2-7	TRBV20-1
CASSPPLKGGTGELFF	TRBJ2-2	TRBV7-3
CASSLGLGFYEQYF	TRBJ2-7	TRBV7-7
CASRYEGGQETQYF	TRBJ2-5	TRBV12-3/TRBV12-4
CSASPGTAYEQYF	TRBJ2-7	TRBV20-1
CSALLPGFDSYNEQFF	TRBJ2-1	TRBV20-1
CASSPWGQGFEQYF	TRBJ2-7	TRBV7-9
CATSAVHTQYF	TRBJ2-3	TRBV24-1
CASSARTGSYEQYF	TRBJ2-7	TRBV7-9
CAISASVGGQETQYF	TRBJ2-5	TRBV10-3
CSARDRRGGAQPQHF	TRBJ1-5	TRBV20-1
CSARASEFRETQYF	TRBJ2-5	TRBV20-1
CSAFGGGDEQYF	TRBJ2-7	TRBV20-1
CASSRLAGGPVNIQYF	TRBJ2-4	TRBV11-2
CSAGTTGGTDTQYF	TRBJ2-3	TRBV20-1
CASSSVTSGRLRETQYF	TRBJ2-5	TRBV11-1
CASSPGRQANTEAFF	TRBJ1-1	TRBV18
CAWGTGLNYGYTF	TRBJ1-2	TRBV30
CASKGRQGNYSNQPQHF	TRBJ1-5	TRBV19
CSATASGYSGELFF	TRBJ2-2	TRBV20-1
CASSPGTSGRGLETQYF	TRBJ2-5	TRBV18
CISVSEGRDVGSNQPQHF	TRBJ1-5	TRBV7-5
CASKRGQENSPLHF	TRBJ1-6	TRBV6-1
CASSQGLAGGPETQYF	TRBJ2-5	TRBV11-3
CASSSGGSKNIQYF	TRBJ2-4	TRBV28
CASSEAWGSPLHF	TRBJ1-6	TRBV6-1
CSATGERGSSYNEQFF	TRBJ2-1	TRBV20-1
CASHSGRDYNEQFF	TRBJ2-1	TRBV6-2/TRBV6-3
CASRDSETQYF	TRBJ2-5	TRBV6-1
CASSYRGGTGELFF	TRBJ2-2	TRBV27
CSARVEETQYF	TRBJ2-5	TRBV20-1
CASFGQGGGEQYF	TRBJ2-7	TRBV2
CARGGDRGRYYGYTF	TRBJ1-2	TRBV5-3